These 15 T cell receptor beta chains share one sample of origin, sequenced in a study of graft-versus-host responses after intestinal transplantation. Repertoires were generated with immunoSEQ multiplex PCR, while TCRdb's copy carries only in-frame clones and drops some. The table lists about 51,000 clones, approximately 88% of them singletons. Their target antigens are unknown. The source was unstimulated CD4+ T cells sorted from spleen or lymph node cells, collected before transplant. These receptors were taken from a human donor who was the organ donor for an intestinal transplant.

This clone turned up a few times. The chain uses TRBV7-3 and TRBJ2-2; 9 bases match TRBD2. CDR1 and CDR2 (germline): SGHTA, FQGTGA. V gave up 0 bases and J gave up 0 bases; unmatched junction bases: 11. The CDR3 is 20 amino acids. CDR3 amino acids: CASSLTLGTSPKSNTGELFF. CDR3 DNA: TGTGCCAGCAGCTTAACTCTAGGGACTAGCCCCAAGTCGAACACCGGGGAGCTGTTTTTT. Based on the CDR3 plus reference TRBV7-3 and TRBJ2-2, the full variable domain is GAGVSQTPSNKVTEKGKYVELRCDPISGHTALYWYRQSLGQGPEFLIYFQGTGAADDSGLPNDRFFAVRPEGSVSTLKIQRTERGDSAVYLCASSLTLGTSPKSNTGELFFGEGSRLTVL.

This sequence joins TRBV4-3 and TRBJ2-5; D is undetermined. V lost 0 bases, J lost 2 bases, and 7 bases lay in between. This CDR3 has 14 residues. In germline, CDR1 is LGHNA, CDR2 YSLEER. This chain's CDR3 is CASSQDLPQETQYF. The CDR3 DNA sequence: TGCGCCAGCAGCCAAGATCTACCTCAAGAGACCCAGTACTTC.

This clone has a handful of counts. The chain has TRBV29-1 and TRBJ1-1, with D unresolved. The CDR3 contains 12 residues. Deletions cut 4 bases from V and 1 base from J, with 7 bases between. Germline V CDR1 and CDR2: SQVTM, ANQGSEA. The DNA of the CDR3 is TGCAGCGTTGCTGTCGGGAACACTGAAGCTTTCTTT. Translated: CSVAVGNTEAFF. Full variable domain (rest looked up from reference TRBV29-1 and TRBJ1-1): SAVISQKPSRDICQRGTSLTIQCQVDSQVTMMFWYRQQPGQSLTLIATANQGSEATYESGFVIDKFPISRPNLTFSTLTVSNMSPEDSSIYLCSVAVGNTEAFFGQGTRLTVV.

The chain combines TRBV28 with TRBJ1-5; 7 nucleotides match TRBD1. The CDR3 contains 16 residues. J was trimmed by 3 bases and V by 7 bases; bases with no gene match: 12. Germline CDR1 reads MDHEN; CDR2 reads SYDVKM. The CDR3 DNA reads as TGTGCCAGCATGACAGGGCACGGGAATACCAATCAGCCCCAGCATTTT. Translation: CASMTGHGNTNQPQHF. The full variable domain, completed using reference TRBV28 and TRBJ1-5, is DVKVTQSSRYLVKRTGEKVFLECVQDMDHENMFWYRQDPGLGLRLIYFSYDVKMKEKGDIPEGYSVSREKKERFSLILESASTNQTSMYLCASMTGHGNTNQPQHFGDGTRLSIL.

CDR3 bases: TGTGCCAGCAGCGTAGGATTCAGGGGGCGGCGGTGGCTAGCGGGAGATGAGCAGTTCTTC. It translates to CASSVGFRGRRWLAGDEQFF. V gene TRBV14 combines with J gene TRBJ2-1; 10 positions match TRBD2. V shed 5 bases, J shed 8 bases, and the junction held 24 bases outside the gene matches. CDR3 length: 20 amino acids. Germline V gives CDR1 SGHDN, CDR2 FVKESK.

J is TRBJ2-5 and V is TRBV4-2; D remains ambiguous. Per germline, CDR1 LGHNA and CDR2 YNFKEQ. Trimming removed 1 base from V and 1 base from J, with 10 bases in between. This CDR3 has 15 residues. The CDR3 DNA reads TGTGCCAGCAGCCAAGCCTCCGCGGCCCAAGAGACCCAGTACTTC. Protein product: CASSQASAAQETQYF.

The sample holds a few counts of this clone. The chain's CDR3 is CASSFTSGTDTQYF. As DNA, the CDR3 is TGTGCCAGCAGCTTTACTAGCGGCACAGATACGCAGTATTTT. The chain combines TRBV7-9 with TRBJ2-3, with 7 nucleotides matching TRBD2. The CDR3 is 14 residues long. V was pared by 3 bases and J by 1 base, with 1 base of the junction left unmatched. Per germline, CDR1 SEHNR and CDR2 FQNEAQ (reference sequence).

The rearrangement joins TRBV5-6 to TRBJ1-5; 11 bases agree with TRBD1. V gave up 2 bases and J gave up 0 bases; unmatched junction bases: 7. Germline lookup yields CDR1 SGHDT and CDR2 YYEEEE. CDR3 length: 18 residues. The CDR3 spells CASSFRDRGVYSNQPQHF. The CDR3 DNA is TGTGCCAGCAGCTTCCGGGACAGGGGGGTTTATAGCAATCAGCCCCAGCATTTT.

This clone was observed once. This chain connects TRBV18 to TRBJ2-4, with 8 bases lining up with TRBD1. The CDR3 covers 15 residues. CDR1 KGHSH and CDR2 LQKENI come from the germline V gene. V shed 4 bases and J 3 bases; nucleotides not matched to a gene: 5. The CDR3 loop reads CASSLGTGGKNIQYF. The CDR3 DNA reads as TGTGCCAGCTCACTAGGGACAGGAGGCAAAAACATTCAGTACTTC.

This chain uses TRBV7-9 with TRBJ2-1, with TRBD2 matching 9 bases. V shed 5 bases and J 7 bases; nucleotides not matched to a gene: 9. The length of the CDR3 is 15 residues. Germline V gives CDR1 SEHNR, CDR2 FQNEAQ (reference sequence). CDR3 DNA: TGTGCCAGCAGCGGAACTAGCGGGCGGTGGAATGAGCAGTTCTTC. Translated: CASSGTSGRWNEQFF.

The chain couples TRBV15 to TRBJ1-5; D perhaps matches TRBD1 (5 bases). Germline V lookup: CDR1 LNHNV, CDR2 YYDKDF (reference sequence). CDR3 length: 14 residues. Trimming removed 1 base at V and 7 bases at J, with 11 bases between. CDR3 protein: CATSRGGVDQPQHF. CDR3 bases: TGTGCCACCAGCAGAGGGGGGGTGGACCAGCCCCAGCATTTT.

The chain has TRBV7-9 and TRBJ1-2; D is undetermined. The CDR3 is 12 residues long. Trimming removed 3 bases at V and 2 bases at J, with 4 bases between. CDR1 and CDR2 (germline): SEHNR, FQNEAQ (reference sequence). CDR3 nucleotides: TGTGCCAGCAGCTTGGAGAACTATGGCTACACCTTC. This codes for CASSLENYGYTF.

CDR3 amino acids: CASSQLVIYGYTF. CDR3 DNA: TGTGCCAGCAGCCAACTTGTGATCTATGGCTACACCTTC. The genes are TRBV7-2 and TRBJ1-2; D unresolved. Trimming took off 5 bases at V and 4 bases at J, with 11 bases between the two ends. This CDR3 contains 13 residues. The germline CDR1 and CDR2 sequences are SGHTA and FQGNSA.

The gene calls are TRBV30 and TRBJ2-3; 10 nucleotides align to TRBD2. The CDR3 has 14 residues. V was clipped by 3 bases and J by 4 bases; unmatched bases: 4. CDR1 and CDR2 (germline): GTSNPN, SVGIG (reference sequence). The CDR3 here is CAWRLAGAPDTQYF. The CDR3 DNA reads as TGTGCCTGGAGGCTAGCGGGAGCTCCAGATACGCAGTATTTT.

The chain recombines TRBV11-2 with TRBJ2-1; tentatively, D is TRBD2 (6 bases). CDR1 is SGHAT and CDR2 is FQNNGV in the germline V gene. The CDR3 runs 15 residues. With 3 bases removed from V and 4 bases from J, the gap between germline ends came to 13 bases. The CDR3 sequence is CASSLDYGTYNEQFF. The CDR3 DNA is TGTGCCAGCAGCTTGGACTATGGTACTTACAATGAGCAGTTCTTC.